What follows are 14 T cell receptor beta chains derived from one specimen sequenced in a study of beta chain features in type 1 diabetes. The study's findings and limits: Among all four CD4+ subsets, Type 1 diabetes patients had TCRB CDR3s that were moderately but significantly shorter.

The isolated RNA, all of it, was reverse transcribed, so expressed TCRB transcripts were what got sequenced. Profiling relied on immunoSEQ multiplex PCR, and the TCRdb table lists in-frame clones only, not all of them. The table lists about 340,000 clones, approximately 9.9% of them singletons. No cognate antigen is known for these TCRs. Material: central memory CD4+ T cells from blood. These receptors all stem from a man in his thirties or forties with type 1 diabetes.

This clone was counted only a few times. The chain is built from TRBV28 and TRBJ2-7; TRBD1 matches 11 bases. J gave up 5 bases and V 9 bases, and 6 bases lay outside the gene matches. The V gene's germline CDR1 is MDHEN and CDR2 SYDVKM. This CDR3 has 13 residues. This CDR3 is CASRTGGMDEQYF. In DNA, the CDR3 is TGTGCCAGTCGGACAGGGGGCATGGACGAGCAGTACTTC.

This clone has a handful of counts. CDR3 DNA: TGTGCCTGGAGTCGACAGCAAAATCAGCCCCAGCATTTT. Its translation is CAWSRQQNQPQHF. This chain uses TRBV30 with TRBJ1-5; weak D call: TRBD1 (5 bases). V lost 2 bases and J 4 bases, leaving 9 bases between the germline ends. This CDR3 spans 13 amino acids. CDR1 and CDR2 (germline): GTSNPN, SVGIG (reference sequence).

The V gene is TRBV7-9, the J gene TRBJ1-1; tentative D call: TRBD1 (6 bases). Germline assignment: CDR1 SEHNR and CDR2 FQNEAQ (reference sequence). CDR3 size: 15 residues. V lost 5 bases to trimming and J lost 1 base, with 14 bases between them. The CDR3 sequence is CASSRQGSRNTEAFF. The CDR3 DNA follows: TGTGCCAGCAGCCGGCAGGGGTCCAGGAACACTGAAGCTTTCTTT.

The genes are TRBV6-6 and TRBJ2-7; D is unclear. Deletions cut 0 bases from V and 4 bases from J, with 10 bases between. Germline CDR1 reads MNHNY; CDR2 reads SVGAGI (reference sequence). CDR3 length: 14 amino acids. The CDR3 DNA reads as TGTGCCAGCAGTTACTCGAGCGTTCCTTACGAGCAGTACTTC. This translates into CASSYSSVPYEQYF.

This clone showed up just a few times. The chain uses TRBV27 and TRBJ2-2, with D unresolved. V was shortened by 8 bases and J by 0 bases, with 13 bases between the two germline ends. CDR3 length: 15 amino acids. The germline V gene encodes CDR1 MNHEY and CDR2 SMNVEV (reference sequence). The CDR3 region has the DNA TGTGCCAGCCTCCCGAGTAGGGCGAACACCGGGGAGCTGTTTTTT. This sequence encodes CASLPSRANTGELFF.

This clone was observed a handful of times. The V gene is TRBV5-1, the J gene TRBJ2-7, with 9 bases that match TRBD1. Germline V gene lookup returns CDR1 SGHRS and CDR2 YFSETQ. V trimming: 4 bases; J trimming: 6 bases; junction bases outside the gene matches: 8. The CDR3 sequence is 14 residues long. CDR3 in DNA: TGCGCCAGCAGCCCGGGACAGGGACACGCCGAGCAGTACTTC. Translation gives CASSPGQGHAEQYF.

The chain has TRBV5-1 and TRBJ2-7; D not certain. Germline values: CDR1 SGHRS, CDR2 YFSETQ. The CDR3 loop spans 14 amino acids. V lost 5 bases and J lost 6, with 18 bases in between. CDR3 DNA sequence: TGCGCCAGCAGAGGGCCGTCCGATTTGGGCGAGCAGTACTTC. Protein product: CASRGPSDLGEQYF. The entire variable domain, with the rest obtained from reference TRBV5-1 and TRBJ2-7, is as follows: KAGVTQTPRYLIKTRGQQVTLSCSPISGHRSVSWYQQTPGQGLQFLFEYFSETQRNKGNFPGRFSGRQFSNSRSEMNVSTLELGDSALYLCASRGPSDLGEQYFGPGTRLTVT.

V and J are TRBV28 and TRBJ1-1; D remains ambiguous. From germline, CDR1 is MDHEN and CDR2 SYDVKM. CDR3 length: 12 amino acids. Trimming stripped 2 bases from V and 8 bases from J, with 9 bases between. The CDR3 sequence: CASSLEKREAFF. The CDR3 DNA sequence: TGTGCCAGCAGTTTAGAAAAACGGGAAGCTTTCTTT.

A few counts support this clone. CDR3 in amino acids: CASGKEDQETQYF. Written as DNA, the CDR3 is TGTGCCAGCGGCAAAGAGGACCAAGAGACCCAGTACTTC. This sequence joins TRBV2 and TRBJ2-5; D is undetermined. Trimming took 8 bases from V and 0 from J, leaving 10 bases between them. Germline V gene sequence: CDR1 SNHLY, CDR2 FYNNEI. The CDR3 is 13 residues long.

This clone was detected a few times. The chain carries TRBV25-1 and TRBJ2-6; no definite D call. The CDR3 is 13 residues long. V lost 5 bases and J lost 2, with 4 bases in between. CDR1 and CDR2 from the germline V gene are MGHDK and SYGVNS. The chain's CDR3 is CASSSAGANVLTF. The CDR3 coding sequence is TGTGCCAGCAGTTCGGCTGGGGCCAACGTCCTGACTTTC.

Regarding this clone: The germline gene is not matched at one end of the junction; a read error may be the cause. The chain couples TRBV5-6 to TRBJ1-1; D perhaps matches TRBD1 (5 bases). This CDR3 has 12 residues. Germline CDR1 SGHDT, CDR2 YYEEEE. The CDR3 region has the DNA TGTGCCAGCAACTTGATCCAGGGCGAAGCTTTCTTT. This gives the protein CASNLIQGEAFF.

This clone was seen only a few times. An end of the junction does not agree with germline; a read error may underlie this. The rearrangement joins TRBV7-2 to TRBJ2-5, with 7 bases identical to TRBD2. Looked up from germline, CDR1 is SGHTA and CDR2 is FQGNSA. The CDR3 has 17 residues. The CDR3 DNA sequence: TGTGCCAGCAGCGGTACCCTGACTAGCCCATATCAGGAGAACCAGTACTTC. Protein product: CASSGTLTSPYQENQYF.

V is TRBV2 and J is TRBJ1-6; D is perhaps TRBD1 (5 bases). This CDR3 has 14 residues. Germline values: CDR1 SNHLY, CDR2 FYNNEI. V lost 4 bases, J lost 15 bases, and 19 bases lay in between. The CDR3: CASSAGTLGRNLHF. The CDR3 nucleotides are TGTGCCAGCAGTGCCGGGACCCTCGGGAGGAACCTCCACTTT. The variable domain in full, with the rest retrieved from reference TRBV2 and TRBJ1-6, is EPEVTQTPSHQVTQMGQEVILRCVPISNHLYFYWYRQILGQKVEFLVSFYNNEISEKSEIFDDQFSVERPDGSNFTLKIRSTKLEDSAMYFCASSAGTLGRNLHFGNGTRLTVT.

The chain couples TRBV19 to TRBJ2-6; possible D gene TRBD1, 5 bases. This CDR3 spans 14 amino acids. V lost 4 bases, J lost 4 bases, and 8 bases lay in between. Looked up from germline, CDR1 is LNHDA and CDR2 is SQIVND (reference sequence). The CDR3 region is CASSTGSGANVLTF. For the CDR3, the DNA is TGTGCCAGTAGTACAGGGTCAGGGGCCAACGTCCTGACTTTC.